This entry features one T cell receptor (beta chain) sequence. These data come from a study of T cell clones after liver transplantation. Study background: A pre-transplant mixed lymphocyte reaction with TCRbeta sequencing defined graft-donor-reactive clones followed in post-transplant blood. As an antigen-independent comparator, third-party-reactive TCRbeta sequences came from pre-transplant mixed lymphocyte reactions. Samples came pre-transplant, pre-randomization before withdrawal, and post-randomization after withdrawal ended.

Thawed unstimulated PBMCs were FACS-sorted by CD3, CD4 and CD8 into two populations. Germline assignment: CDR1 MNHEY and CDR2 SMNVEV (reference sequence). CDR3 length: 16 residues. Trimming at V came to 4 bases and at J to 6 bases, leaving 10 bases not matched to a gene. The repertoire was sequenced with immunoSEQ multiplex PCR; TCRdb's copy has only in-frame clones and lacks some. The table has tens of thousands of clones, roughly four fifths seen once. This clonotype was obtained from a human patient who received a liver transplant. Some T cells may be provided by the graft donor. Sequencing used CD4+ T cells from blood, obtained 46 months after liver transplant. The V gene is TRBV27, the J gene TRBJ2-3; 10 positions match TRBD2. CDR3 residues: CASSSPVAGGRDTQYF. DNA for the CDR3: TGTGCCAGCAGTTCCCCTGTAGCGGGAGGCCGGGATACGCAGTATTTT.